The 13 T cell receptor beta chains below were found in one sample sequenced in a study of T cells in women clearing cervical HPV infection. Sequencing used immunoSEQ multiplex PCR; TCRdb keeps in-frame clones, though not all of them. This repertoire includes 18,000 or so clones. Specimen: blood buffy coat. Source of these receptors: a woman aged 18 to 69 with a cervical HPV16 infection that either progressed to CIN3+ or cleared (not recorded which).

The covered CDR3 bases are TGTGCCAGCAGCTTGGAACCAGGCTTTTACGAG. It encodes CASSLEPGFYE. From start to end, the CDR3 is CASSLEPGFYEQYF. The chain recombines TRBV5-5 with TRBJ2-7; no clear D gene. Sequencing ends 3 residues short of the CDR3 end; the germline J gene provides the rest. With 0 bases removed from V and 4 bases from J, the gap between germline ends came to 11 bases. In germline, CDR1 is SGHKS, CDR2 YYEKEE (reference sequence). CDR3 length: 14 residues.

Turning to this clone: Read coverage stops 3 residues before the CDR3 terminus; the germline J gene supplies the remainder. The chain employs TRBV4-2 and TRBJ2-2; no definite D call. Germline CDR1 and CDR2: LGHNA and YNFKEQ. This CDR3 is built from 15 residues. V shed 0 bases and J shed 6 bases, with 11 bases lying between them. Partial CDR3 DNA: TGTGCCAGCAGCCAAGATCTTTTCGCGGCCGGGGAG. Its translation is CASSQDLFAAGE. The whole CDR3 reads CASSQDLFAAGELFF.

In the case of this clone: From the germline J gene comes the end of the CDR3, since the read stops 3 residues before it. This chain connects TRBV20-1 to TRBJ1-5; TRBD1 aligns across 8 bases. V shed 6 bases, J shed 3 bases, and the junction held 10 bases outside the gene matches. This CDR3 has 15 amino acids. In germline, CDR1 is DFQATT, CDR2 SNEGSKA (reference sequence). CDR3 DNA, as far as it was read: TGCAGTGCAGATGAGAGGACAGGGTCCAATCAGCCC. It specifies CSADERTGSNQP. The entire CDR3 is CSADERTGSNQPQHF.

By frequency, this clone is medium-sized (0.01 to 0.1%). Coverage ceases 3 residues before the CDR3 finishes, and the germline J gene fills in the end. The genes are TRBV19 and TRBJ1-2; TRBD1 is a possible D gene (6 bases). V was shortened by 0 bases and J by 5 bases, with 13 bases between the two germline ends. This CDR3 region has 15 residues. CDR1 and CDR2 (germline): LNHDA, SQIVND (reference sequence). The CDR3 reads CASSIDHRAKYGYTF. CDR3 DNA (partial): TGTGCCAGTAGTATAGACCACAGGGCAAAGTATGGC.

About this clone: The read ends 3 residues shy of where the CDR3 ends; the end is completed using the germline J gene. The chain recombines TRBV6-2 or TRBV6-3 with TRBJ2-2; D gene uncertain. V shed 11 bases and J shed 0 bases, with 10 bases lying between them. The CDR3 sequence is 13 residues long. Germline CDR1 is MNHEY and CDR2 is SVGEGT. The chain's CDR3 is CAARLANTGELFF. The sequenced part of the CDR3 DNA is TGTGCCGCCAGACTCGCGAACACCGGGGAG.

In regard to this clone: The read ends 3 residues shy of where the CDR3 ends; the end is completed using the germline J gene. The chain joins TRBV24-1 to TRBJ2-5, with 8 bases matching TRBD2. Trimming at V came to 5 bases and at J to 1 base, leaving 5 bases not matched to a gene. This CDR3 comprises 15 residues. The germline CDR1 and CDR2 sequences are KGHDR and SFDVKD. The sequenced part of the CDR3 DNA is TGTGCCACCAGTGCCAAACTAGCGGCCCAAGAGACC. It translates to CATSAKLAAQET. The full CDR3 is CATSAKLAAQETQYF.

Comments on this clone: The sequenced fragment ends 3 residues before the CDR3 boundary, so the rest is inferred from the germline J gene. The gene calls are TRBV12-3 or TRBV12-4 and TRBJ2-6, with D maybe TRBD2 (5 bases). V lost 5 bases to trimming and J lost 0 bases, with 17 bases between them. The CDR3 has 18 amino acids. CDR3 bases read: TGTGCCAGCAGTCCGTCCGCGGGCCGAGGCTCTGGGGCCAACGTC. Its protein product is CASSPSAGRGSGANV. The whole CDR3 sequence reads CASSPSAGRGSGANVLTF.

Turning to this clone: The read stops 3 residues short of the end of the CDR3; the missing end is completed from the germline J gene. The gene calls are TRBV11-3 and TRBJ2-7; maybe TRBD1 (5 bases). Germline CDR1 SGHNT, CDR2 YENEEA. The CDR3 totals 15 residues. Trimming removed 1 base from V and 2 bases from J, with 12 bases in between. CDR3 DNA, as far as it was read: TGTGCCAGCAGCTTAGGGGCAGGGAAGGCCTACGAG. Amino acid sequence: CASSLGAGKAYE. The full CDR3 protein is CASSLGAGKAYEQYF.

Comment on this clone: With the read ending 3 residues before the CDR3 end, the germline J gene is used to fill in that end. The chain is built from TRBV27 and TRBJ1-1; 9 positions match TRBD1. Germline V gene data show CDR1 as MNHEY and CDR2 as SMNVEV (reference sequence). The CDR3 runs 15 residues. V lost 6 bases and J lost 3; bases outside the gene matches: 8. This CDR3 is CASRGGQGGYTEAFF. The covered CDR3 bases are TGTGCCAGCAGAGGGGGACAGGGTGGGTACACTGAA.

On this clone: The sequenced fragment ends 3 residues before the CDR3 boundary, so the rest is inferred from the germline J gene. The chain recombines TRBV10-3 with TRBJ2-2; 7 bases map to TRBD1. The V gene end was trimmed by 3 bases and the J gene end by 0 bases; junction bases not matched to a gene: 19. The CDR3 covers 21 residues. Germline V gives CDR1 ENHRY, CDR2 SYGVKD. CDR3: CAISDPYETGPTSSNTGELFF. CDR3 DNA, as far as it was read: TGTGCCATCAGTGATCCTTATGAGACAGGGCCTACATCATCGAACACCGGGGAG.

As for this clone: The missing CDR3 end, 3 residues past where the read stops, is filled in from the germline J gene. The rearrangement joins TRBV12-3 or TRBV12-4 to TRBJ2-7, with TRBD2 identical over 8 bases. The length of the CDR3 is 15 residues. The V gene end was trimmed by 3 bases and the J gene end by 2 bases; junction bases not matched to a gene: 6. The CDR3 reads CASSFGAGETYEQYF. The sequenced part of the CDR3 DNA is TGTGCCAGCAGTTTTGGAGCGGGGGAGACCTACGAG.

Worth noting for this clone: The read terminates 3 residues ahead of where the CDR3 ends, so the germline J gene completes it. The rearrangement uses TRBV6-2 or TRBV6-3 and TRBJ2-1, with 8 bases lining up with TRBD2. CDR3 length: 15 amino acids. Germline V gene sequence: CDR1 MNHEY, CDR2 SVGEGT. The V gene end was trimmed by 5 bases and the J gene end by 1 base; junction bases not matched to a gene: 4. Here the CDR3 reads CASSAAGVSYNEQFF. The sequenced CDR3 bases are TGTGCCAGCAGTGCAGCGGGAGTTTCCTACAATGAG.

Note on this clone: The missing CDR3 end, 3 residues past where the read stops, is filled in from the germline J gene. The chain carries TRBV5-1 and TRBJ2-3, with 11 bases lining up with TRBD1. Germline CDR1 reads SGHRS; CDR2 reads YFSETQ. The V segment lost 4 bases and the J segment 5 bases; nucleotides outside the gene matches: 6. The CDR3 contains 15 residues. The sequenced part of the CDR3 DNA is TGCGCCAGCAGCCCCTGGACAGGGGGCGAAGATACG. It yields the protein CASSPWTGGEDT. Given in full, the CDR3 is CASSPWTGGEDTQYF.